These 30 T cell receptor beta chains were sequenced from one sample in a study of CD8+CD57+ T cells in acquired aplastic anemia. The authors sequenced patients whose flow cytometry had shown CD8+CD57+ cell expansion. Genomic DNA constituted the template upon which TCR beta VDJ and CDR3 profiling was performed. One entry per CDR3 protein, called by TCRdb with MiXCR from the reads. In the table there are approximately 300,000 distinct CDR3 sequences, about 50% of which are singletons. The sample was sorted CD4+, CD8+, or CD8+CD57+ T cells (not recorded which) from PBMCs. Receptors were obtained from a human donor with aplastic anemia.

Ten or more counts support this clonotype. J is TRBJ2-5 and V is TRBV11-2; no definite D call. The V end lost 2 bases, the J end lost 1 base, and 8 bases lay between the germline ends. In germline, CDR1 is SGHAT, CDR2 FQNNGV. This CDR3 has 14 amino acids. The CDR3 DNA reads as TGTGCCAGCAGCTTAACCCCCGCCCAAGAGACCCAGTACTTC. Its protein is CASSLTPAQETQYF.

V is TRBV15 and J is TRBJ2-2; either TRBD1 or TRBD2 may supply D (5 bases each). V was cut by 0 bases and J by 0 bases, with 14 bases left in between. CDR1 and CDR2 from the germline V gene are LNHNV and YYDKDF (reference sequence). The CDR3 loop spans 18 amino acids. This CDR3 is CATSREPRGATNTGELFF. In nucleotides, the CDR3 is TGTGCCACCAGCAGAGAACCGAGGGGCGCCACGAACACCGGGGAGCTGTTTTTT.

This rearrangement joins TRBV2 to TRBJ2-7; TRBD1 matches at 9 bases. This CDR3 contains 14 residues. CDR1 is SNHLY and CDR2 is FYNNEI in the germline V gene. V was clipped by 6 bases and J by 6 bases; unmatched bases: 9. In DNA, the CDR3 is TGTGCCAGCAGGCAAACAGGGGGCAGGCTCGAGCAGTACTTC. Amino acids: CASRQTGGRLEQYF.

This clonotype has just one count. The chain recombines TRBV12-3 or TRBV12-4 with TRBJ2-3; 10 nucleotides agree with TRBD2. Losses at the gene ends were 5 bases for V and 9 bases for J; bases not matched to a gene: 14. CDR3 length equals 16 residues. This CDR3 reads CASSLGLAALAITQYF. The CDR3 bases are TGTGCCAGCAGTCTAGGACTAGCGGCCCTCGCAATCACGCAGTATTTT.

The gene calls are TRBV20-1 and TRBJ2-7, with a tentative D call TRBD2 (5 bases). The length of the CDR3 is 12 residues. The V gene's germline CDR1 is DFQATT and CDR2 SNEGSKA (reference sequence). The V end was cut by 5 bases, the J end by 3 bases, with 11 bases between. CDR3 loop: CSAPGMLYEQYF. The CDR3 DNA follows: TGCAGTGCTCCCGGGATGCTCTACGAGCAGTACTTC.

The chain has TRBV7-2 and TRBJ1-2; no clear D. With 3 bases removed from V and 5 bases from J, the gap between germline ends came to 16 bases. Germline assignment: CDR1 SGHTA and CDR2 FQGNSA. The CDR3 has 15 amino acids. The CDR3 DNA follows: TGTGCCAGCAGCTTCGGCAGGTCCACTACATATGGCTACACCTTC. This sequence encodes CASSFGRSTTYGYTF.

The chain employs TRBV7-3 and TRBJ2-7; D assignment may be TRBD1 or TRBD2 (6 bases each). Germline V gene data show CDR1 as SGHTA and CDR2 as FQGTGA. Trimming shortened V by 5 bases and J by 2 bases, and 16 bases separated the two germline ends. The CDR3 contains 15 residues. DNA for the CDR3: TGTGCCAGCAGCCCGGGGGCAGGCGGTACCTACGAGCAGTACTTC. It encodes CASSPGAGGTYEQYF.

This clonotype has ten or more counts. V gene TRBV29-1 combines with J gene TRBJ1-1; D not resolved. V was cut by 6 bases and J by 6 bases, with 14 bases left in between. CDR1 and CDR2 from the germline V gene are SQVTM and ANQGSEA. The CDR3 is made up of 12 amino acids. CDR3 amino acids: CSVAGVASEAFF. The CDR3 DNA reads TGCAGCGTGGCTGGAGTGGCGTCTGAAGCTTTCTTT.

This clonotype showed up many times. The rearrangement uses TRBV5-1 and TRBJ2-2, with a tentative D call TRBD2 (6 bases). Trimming cost V 1 base and J 4 bases, with 8 bases left between them. This CDR3 spans 14 amino acids. The germline V gene encodes CDR1 SGHRS and CDR2 YFSETQ. The CDR3 sequence: CASSLSGSTGELFF. The CDR3, as DNA: TGCGCCAGCAGCTTGTCCGGGAGCACCGGGGAGCTGTTTTTT.

On this clonotype: The conserved closing phenylalanine or tryptophan is absent in this CDR3, likely reflecting a read error. V usage is TRBV20-1 and J usage is TRBJ2-3; D gene uncertain. CDR3 length: 13 amino acids. The V end was cut by 6 bases, the J end by 1 base, with 11 bases between. CDR1 and CDR2 (germline): DFQATT, SNEGSKA (reference sequence). The chain's CDR3 is CSAPKTGTDTQYL. The DNA for the CDR3 is TGCAGTGCGCCCAAAACGGGCACAGATACGCAGTATCTC.

This clonotype was recorded at least ten times. J is TRBJ2-1 and V is TRBV5-1, with 11 bases lining up with TRBD1. Germline V gene sequence: CDR1 SGHRS, CDR2 YFSETQ. The V gene end was trimmed by 4 bases and the J gene end by 8 bases; junction bases not matched to a gene: 5. The CDR3 is 14 residues long. The CDR3 sequence is CASSPGQGADEQFF. In nucleotides, the CDR3 is TGCGCCAGCAGCCCCGGACAGGGGGCGGATGAGCAGTTCTTC.

Only a few counts were recorded for this clonotype. This sequence joins TRBV20-1 and TRBJ2-1; D gene uncertain. Germline CDR1 DFQATT, CDR2 SNEGSKA (reference sequence). The germline V and J ends were trimmed by 2 bases and 5 bases, with 10 bases remaining between them. This CDR3 region has 13 residues. CDR3 amino acids: CSARQDAHNEQFF. DNA of the CDR3: TGCAGTGCTAGACAGGACGCGCACAATGAGCAGTTCTTC.

This clonotype was counted at least ten times. V gene TRBV19 combines with J gene TRBJ2-1; unclear D gene. The CDR3 is 11 amino acids. Germline V gene lookup returns CDR1 LNHDA and CDR2 SQIVND (reference sequence). V was clipped by 10 bases and J by 7 bases, with 11 bases between them. CDR3 in DNA: TGTGCCACCGAAGTGGGGAATGAGCAGTTCTTC. This encodes CATEVGNEQFF.

The V call is TRBV24-1, the J call TRBJ2-3; TRBD2 might be the D (7 bases). There are 18 residues in the CDR3. The V gene lost 0 bases and the J gene lost 4 bases, with 19 bases spanning the gap. CDR1 and CDR2 from the germline V gene are KGHDR and SFDVKD. The CDR3 spells CATSDLPPGASGPDTQYF. In nucleotides, the CDR3 is TGTGCCACCAGTGATTTGCCTCCGGGGGCTAGCGGCCCAGATACGCAGTATTTT.

The chain is built from TRBV6-4 and TRBJ2-3, with TRBD2 matching 12 bases. The V gene end was trimmed by 5 bases and the J gene end by 4 bases; junction bases not matched to a gene: 1. There are 14 residues in the CDR3. Germline values: CDR1 MRHNA, CDR2 SNTAGT. CDR3: CASSWTSGADTQYF. The CDR3 DNA reads TGTGCCAGCAGTTGGACTAGCGGGGCAGATACGCAGTATTTT.

This clonotype was picked up one time. V and J are TRBV7-2 and TRBJ2-7, with 12 bases identical to TRBD2. Germline CDR1 is SGHTA and CDR2 is FQGNSA. The CDR3 totals 15 residues. With V trimmed by 6 bases and J by 0 bases, 3 bases remained unmatched. The CDR3 DNA reads as TGTGCCAGCAGGAAGACTAGCGGGGGCTCCTACGAGCAGTACTTC. This codes for CASRKTSGGSYEQYF.

A note on this clonotype: This could be a read error, since a much larger clone is one nucleotide away. No conserved phenylalanine or tryptophan ends this CDR3, so it is likely a read error. V gene TRBV12-3 or TRBV12-4 combines with J gene TRBJ2-1; D remains unclear. The CDR3 runs to 12 residues. V was trimmed by 3 bases and J by 10 bases, leaving 10 bases between them. The CDR3 DNA follows: TGTGCCAGCAGTTTTTTTGAGAGGGAGCAGTTCTCC. It yields the protein CASSFFEREQFS.

This clonotype was counted a few times. The J gene is TRBJ2-7, the V gene TRBV29-1, with 9 bases aligning to TRBD1. This CDR3 region has 12 residues. J gave up 1 base and V 6 bases, and 1 base lay outside the gene matches. From germline, CDR1 is SQVTM and CDR2 ANQGSEA. The chain's CDR3 is CSVGTGSYEQYF. For the CDR3, the DNA is TGCAGCGTGGGGACAGGGTCCTACGAGCAGTACTTC.

This chain links TRBV20-1 with TRBJ1-2, with 9 bases identical to TRBD1. CDR3 length equals 13 residues. Germline trimming cut 6 bases from V and 4 bases from J; bases unmatched to any gene: 6. Germline V CDR1 and CDR2: DFQATT, SNEGSKA (reference sequence). The CDR3 sequence is CSASDRGLYGYTF. The CDR3, as DNA: TGCAGTGCATCGGACAGGGGCCTCTATGGCTACACCTTC.

This clonotype was counted at least ten times. The chain carries TRBV5-1 and TRBJ1-2; 9 positions agree with TRBD1. The CDR3 runs to 15 residues. The V segment lost 3 bases and the J segment 9 bases; nucleotides outside the gene matches: 12. Germline V gene data show CDR1 as SGHRS and CDR2 as YFSETQ. The CDR3 bases are TGCGCCAGCAGCTATCCAGGACAGGGGCATAGAAGCTACACCTTC. Its translation is CASSYPGQGHRSYTF.

V is TRBV7-2 and J is TRBJ2-6; D gene unclear. This CDR3 is built from 16 residues. Germline V gene lookup returns CDR1 SGHTA and CDR2 FQGNSA. Trimming stripped 5 bases from V and 0 bases from J, with 11 bases between. The CDR3 DNA follows: TGTGCCAGCAGCCCCTTGAGCGCCTCTGGGGCCAACGTCCTGACTTTC. Protein product: CASSPLSASGANVLTF.

The V call is TRBV20-1, the J call TRBJ1-6, with 8 bases identical to TRBD1. The germline V gene has CDR1 DFQATT and CDR2 SNEGSKA (reference sequence). The trim removed 1 base at V and 16 bases at J, leaving 18 bases unmatched. The CDR3 has 16 residues. The CDR3 spells CSARVGRTGPTLPLHF. The CDR3 nucleotides read TGCAGTGCTAGAGTGGGGAGGACAGGGCCTACGCTCCCACTCCACTTT.

In its sample, this clonotype was seen once. With a much larger clone just one base away, this may be a read error. V gene TRBV10-3 combines with J gene TRBJ1-3; D remains unclear. CDR1 and CDR2 from the germline V gene are ENHRY and SYGVKD. The CDR3 contains 16 residues. The V gene lost 5 bases and the J gene lost 3 bases, with 17 bases spanning the gap. In DNA form, the CDR3 reads TGTGCCATCAGTCAAGGGATGCGGGGAAGTGGAAACACCATATATTTT. Translation: CAISQGMRGSGNTIYF.

The chain uses TRBV20-1 and TRBJ1-6; no clear D. This CDR3 region has 13 residues. Per germline, CDR1 DFQATT and CDR2 SNEGSKA (reference sequence). V lost 0 bases and J 1 base, leaving 1 base between the germline ends. In DNA, the CDR3 is TGCAGTGCTAGAGATTCCTATAATTCACCCCTCCACTTT. Amino acid sequence: CSARDSYNSPLHF.

The chain has TRBV2 and TRBJ1-1; TRBD1 matches at 7 bases. Per germline, CDR1 SNHLY and CDR2 FYNNEI. This CDR3 is built from 12 residues. V dropped 4 bases and J dropped 7; count of bases not matched to a gene: 3. The chain's CDR3 is CASSVRDSEAFF. CDR3 DNA sequence: TGTGCCAGCAGTGTCAGGGACAGTGAAGCTTTCTTT.

This clonotype was seen at least ten times. J is TRBJ2-7 and V is TRBV19; 7 bases line up with TRBD1. The CDR3 consists of 14 residues. CDR1 and CDR2 (germline): LNHDA, SQIVND (reference sequence). V was pared by 3 bases and J by 4 bases, with 6 bases of the junction left unmatched. This CDR3 reads CASSITDRRYEQYF. Here the CDR3 DNA reads TGTGCCAGTAGTATCACGGACAGGCGATACGAGCAGTACTTC. The complete variable domain, with remaining parts taken from reference TRBV19 and TRBJ2-7, reads DGGITQSPKYLFRKEGQNVTLSCEQNLNHDAMYWYRQDPGQGLRLIYYSQIVNDFQKGDIAEGYSVSREKKESFPLTVTSAQKNPTAFYLCASSITDRRYEQYFGPGTRLTVT.

This chain uses TRBV7-3 with TRBJ1-5, with D tentatively TRBD1 (6 bases). This CDR3 comprises 16 residues. The germline V gene has CDR1 SGHTA and CDR2 FQGTGA. Trimming removed 5 bases at V and 5 bases at J, with 19 bases between. The CDR3 DNA sequence: TGTGCCAGCAGCGTAGGGATCTGGGCAGGGGATCAGCCCCAGCATTTT. It translates to CASSVGIWAGDQPQHF.

Only a few counts were recorded for this clonotype. The J gene is TRBJ1-4, the V gene TRBV5-1; 12 nucleotides line up with TRBD1. There are 16 residues in the CDR3. Germline lookup yields CDR1 SGHRS and CDR2 YFSETQ. Trimming cost V 4 bases and J 6 bases; bases outside gene matches: 7. The CDR3 loop reads CASSAGTGGGYEKLFF. In DNA, the CDR3 is TGCGCCAGCAGCGCTGGGACAGGGGGCGGTTATGAAAAACTGTTTTTT.

The J gene is TRBJ2-1, the V gene TRBV7-9; 13 bases are shared with TRBD2. This CDR3 has 18 residues. In germline, CDR1 is SEHNR, CDR2 FQNEAQ (reference sequence). V shed 5 bases, J shed 5 bases, and the junction held 12 bases outside the gene matches. The DNA of the CDR3 is TGTGCCAGCAGCCCGAAGTTGACTAGCGGGAGGACGCACAATGAGCAGTTCTTC. Its protein product is CASSPKLTSGRTHNEQFF.

The chain recombines TRBV10-3 with TRBJ1-5; maybe TRBD1 (5 bases). V dropped 4 bases and J dropped 9 bases, with 10 bases sitting between them. The CDR3 is 12 amino acids. CDR1 and CDR2 (germline): ENHRY, SYGVKD. The CDR3 DNA reads as TGTGCCATCAGTGGTGGGGGATGGCCCCAGCATTTT. Translating it yields CAISGGGWPQHF.